This T cell receptor beta chain came from a study of blood T cell repertoires in COVID-19 (dated by TCRdb to the early 2020s). At the level of the whole study: Samples from collaborators originated in the United States, Italy and Spain and spanned both the acute and convalescent phases of COVID-19. The prospective study material was composed of cDNA or gDNA derived from T cells, B-cell-depleted T cells, or PBMCs. Deeply sampled blood TCRbeta repertoires from subjects exposed to, actively infected with, or recovered from COVID-19 were included in the dataset. The repertoires were made available in a free public database intended to serve as a resource for research on the immune response to SARS-CoV-2. The samples were drawn from two sources: the first 160 participants of the ongoing ImmuneRACE study, and about 1,300 subjects contributed by 6 global collaborators. A de-identified subject ID, COVID-19 status, age in years and sex were almost always included in the sample metadata. Where available, HLA class I and class II types were obtained from metadata supplied by the sample provider rather than from assay-based typing. The full study reports these points: Clinical and demographic metadata were provided uncurated, with the amount varying by source and participant.

Regarding this clone: Its antigen is currently not known. No base quality values were provided; no much bigger clone lies one nucleotide off.

From the cysteine up to the phenylalanine, the CDR3 has a length of 14 residues. Only the CDR3 portion is preserved as DNA: 42 bases, with reading frame beginning at the first base. CDR1 and CDR2 (MNHNY, SVGAGI) derive from the germline V gene (reference sequence). The junction shows trimming of 6 bases on V and 4 bases on J, and the gene matches do not reach 5 bases of it. The collaborating institutions used their own protocols to collect whole blood in K2EDTA tubes. Collaborator samples were shipped for TCRbeta analysis as frozen whole blood, isolated PBMCs, or DNA extracted from either sample type. TCRbeta CDR3 regions were amplified from genomic DNA using the immunoSEQ Assay, a bias-controlled multiplex PCR. On the study's bioinformatics: Nucleated cell counts per sample were estimated from amplification of reference gene primers within the assay. To quantify the absolute abundance of each unique TCRbeta CDR3 rearrangement, sequence reads were collapsed and filtered. For each sample, productive Simpson clonality was calculated by taking the square root of Simpson's diversity index across productive rearrangements. TCRdb limited this immuneACCESS table to in-frame rearrangements with V and J called. A share of clones is missing; checked studies link under half to unresolved V genes, and the rest is unexplained. Clonal size and the V and J genes are those of that table, whereas D and trimming came from the DNA. Within this sample are about 190,000 clones, with approximately 82% of them counted one time only. Jointly, the top ten make up roughly a tenth of the sample.

The sequencing sample was made of peripheral blood. The V and J segments used are TRBV6-6 and TRBJ1-3; TRBD1 aligns with 8 central bases. The TCR originated in a woman of 80 years or more with active or convalescent COVID-19. The nucleotides read TGTGCCAGCAGCCGACAGGGGAGCGGAAACACCATATATTTT. Protein translation: CASSRQGSGNTIYF.